This T cell receptor beta chain was profiled in a study of blood T cell repertoires in COVID-19 (dated by TCRdb to 2019 to 2021). About the investigation overall: The collaborator samples originated in the United States, Italy and Spain and spanned the acute and convalescent phases of COVID-19. A de-identified subject ID, COVID-19 status, age in years and sex were almost always included in the sample metadata. The material from the prospective study consisted of cDNA or gDNA derived from T cells, B-cell-depleted T cells, or PBMCs. Samples were obtained from the ongoing ImmuneRACE study (first 160 participants) and from some 1,300 subjects provided by 6 global collaborators. The dataset comprised deeply sampled blood TCRbeta repertoires from subjects exposed to, actively infected with, or recovered from COVID-19. A freely available public database, intended as a resource for researchers studying the immune response to SARS-CoV-2, is where the repertoires were released. Where HLA class I and class II types were available, the types were taken from metadata supplied by the sample provider, not from assay-based typing.

V sheds 3 bases and J sheds 0 bases, leaving 9 bases between their ends. For CDR1 and CDR2, the germline V gene (reference sequence) lists MNHEY and SMNVEV. Spanning cysteine to phenylalanine, the CDR3 consists of 15 amino acids. Only CDR3 DNA is held: 45 bases, read in frame from base 1. TCRbeta CDR3 regions were amplified from genomic DNA by means of the immunoSEQ Assay, a bias-controlled multiplex PCR. Per the source publication's procedure: The number of nucleated cells in each sample was estimated from the amplification of reference gene primers within the assay. To quantify the absolute abundance of each unique TCRbeta CDR3 rearrangement, sequence reads were collapsed and filtered. For each sample, productive Simpson clonality was calculated as the square root of Simpson's diversity index across productive rearrangements. TCRdb re-hosts the immuneACCESS table, in-frame sequences only. Its copies lack some clones; in the studies checked, an unresolved V gene accounts for under half of them, and the cause for the rest is not known. V and J calls and clone size are as listed in that table; D and trimming were resolved from the DNA. Recorded for this sample are 300,000 to 450,000 clones; more than 75% of them occurred a single time. The ten largest clones take up more than 0.9% of the sample.

Study-wide conclusions, independent of this receptor: The quantity of clinical and demographic metadata differed by source and by participant and was supplied without curation.

Remarks on this clone: Its antigen remains undetermined. Base quality data are lacking; no much larger clone is found one base away.

Participants in the prospective study were aged about 18 to 95 years, lived in over 20 United States geographic areas, and enrolled through a virtual design. To assign participants to cohorts, the prospective study relied on clinical history that participants themselves reported in a screening survey and a study questionnaire. Recovered participants in ImmuneRACE Cohort 3 were defined as having two consecutive negative NP/OP PCR tests, clearance from a healthcare professional, or resolution of symptoms. Mobile phlebotomists in the prospective study collected whole blood, serum and a nasopharyngeal or oropharyngeal swab from every participant. Over an approximately 2-month period, participants in the prospective study had the option of providing additional blood draws and questionnaires. Blood samples from the prospective study were shipped frozen or at room temperature prior to DNA extraction.

Sequenced input: PBMCs or T cells enriched from blood (not recorded which). Rearrangement joined TRBV27 to TRBJ1-3, with no D gene named confidently. The receptor was derived from a woman aged 30 to 39 who had recovered from COVID-19. The CDR3 reads as follows: CASSFTGSSGNTIYF. The bases read TGTGCCAGCAGTTTTACGGGATCCTCTGGAAACACCATATATTTT.